These 12 T cell receptor beta chains originate from one sample sequenced in a study of blood T cell repertoires in COVID-19. TCRdb's copy holds only in-frame clones and misses some; the assay was immunoSEQ multiplex PCR. The top ten hold around 4.5% of the sample, which has hundreds of thousands of clones, around nine tenths seen once. Sequenced material: peripheral blood. The receptors shown here come from a woman in her twenties or thirties with acute or convalescent COVID-19.

This sequence joins TRBV5-1 and TRBJ1-4; a weak D match, TRBD1 (5 bases). This CDR3 comprises 15 residues. The ends were cut back, 3 bases at V and 2 bases at J, with 11 bases in the middle. The V gene's germline CDR1 is SGHRS and CDR2 YFSETQ. The CDR3 DNA reads TGCGCCAGCAGCTGGGCTGGGGGGACTAATGAAAAACTGTTTTTT. Translating gives CASSWAGGTNEKLFF.

The chain's CDR3 is CASSGGLLNTEAFF. As DNA, the CDR3 is TGTGCCAGCAGTGGGGGACTTTTGAACACTGAAGCTTTCTTT. The V call is TRBV2, the J call TRBJ1-1; a weak D match, TRBD1 (5 bases). Trimming cost V 4 bases and J 0 bases, with 9 bases left between them. The CDR3 has 14 residues. The germline CDR1 and CDR2 sequences are SNHLY and FYNNEI. The whole variable domain, remainder taken from reference TRBV2 and TRBJ1-1, is EPEVTQTPSHQVTQMGQEVILRCVPISNHLYFYWYRQILGQKVEFLVSFYNNEISEKSEIFDDQFSVERPDGSNFTLKIRSTKLEDSAMYFCASSGGLLNTEAFFGQGTRLTVV.

The CDR3: CASSLASGSDSPLHF. The CDR3 region has the DNA TGTGCCAGCAGCTTAGCGTCAGGGTCGGATTCACCCCTCCACTTT. V is TRBV13 and J is TRBJ1-6; perhaps TRBD1 as D (5 bases). Looked up from germline, CDR1 is PRHDT and CDR2 is FYEKMQ (reference sequence). The CDR3 spans 15 residues. The V end lost 1 base, the J end lost 8 bases, and 12 bases lay between the germline ends.

This clone showed up just a few times. V and J are TRBV11-2 and TRBJ1-6; TRBD1 might be the D (5 bases). The germline CDR1 and CDR2 sequences are SGHAT and FQNNGV. The CDR3 covers 14 residues. The V end lost 5 bases, the J end lost 10 bases, and 15 bases lay between the germline ends. The chain's CDR3 is CASSANQGGSPLHF. The DNA for the CDR3 is TGTGCCAGCAGCGCTAACCAGGGTGGGTCACCCCTCCACTTT. The variable domain in full, with the rest retrieved from reference TRBV11-2 and TRBJ1-6, is EAGVAQSPRYKIIEKRQSVAFWCNPISGHATLYWYQQILGQGPKLLIQFQNNGVVDDSQLPKDRFSAERLKGVDSTLKIQPAKLEDSAVYLCASSANQGGSPLHFGNGTRLTVT.

J is TRBJ2-3 and V is TRBV4-1; no firm D call. The V end was cut by 5 bases, the J end by 0 bases, with 12 bases between. Germline CDR1 MGHRA, CDR2 YSYEKL. This CDR3 contains 15 residues. The CDR3 sequence is CASSKGHYSTDTQYF. DNA of the CDR3: TGCGCCAGCAGCAAAGGGCACTATAGCACAGATACGCAGTATTTT.

The rearrangement links TRBV28 to TRBJ2-3, with TRBD2 as a possible D gene (5 bases). Trimming removed 6 bases at V and 3 bases at J, with 10 bases between. The CDR3 spans 13 residues. Germline loops: CDR1 MDHEN, CDR2 SYDVKM. The CDR3 nucleotides read TGTGCCAGCAGGGCTAGCCTTACAGATACGCAGTATTTT. Protein sequence: CASRASLTDTQYF.

V usage is TRBV2 and J usage is TRBJ2-2; TRBD1 agrees at 8 bases. With V trimmed by 2 bases and J by 6 bases, 5 bases remained unmatched. The CDR3 sequence is 15 residues long. In germline, CDR1 is SNHLY, CDR2 FYNNEI. The CDR3 spells CASSEQGASAGELFF. CDR3 DNA sequence: TGTGCCAGCAGTGAACAGGGGGCTAGCGCCGGGGAGCTGTTTTTT.

This clone was counted only a few times. This sequence joins TRBV2 and TRBJ1-1, with 7 bases fitting TRBD1. The CDR3 totals 13 residues. CDR1 is SNHLY and CDR2 is FYNNEI in the germline V gene. The V gene end was trimmed by 6 bases and the J gene end by 4 bases; junction bases not matched to a gene: 5. The CDR3 nucleotides read TGTGCCAGCAGCGGACAGGTTGGCACTGAAGCTTTCTTT. This encodes CASSGQVGTEAFF.

The chain couples TRBV6-1 to TRBJ2-2, with D perhaps TRBD1 (6 bases). There are 16 residues in the CDR3. V was pared by 3 bases and J by 0 bases, with 11 bases between. CDR1 and CDR2 from the germline V gene are MNHNS and SASEGT. CDR3 sequence: CASSEGHLANTGELFF. The CDR3 DNA reads as TGTGCCAGCAGTGAGGGACACCTCGCGAACACCGGGGAGCTGTTTTTT.

V usage is TRBV11-2 and J usage is TRBJ2-2; TRBD1 matches 8 bases. The V segment lost 0 bases and the J segment 5 bases; nucleotides outside the gene matches: 8. CDR3 length: 17 amino acids. Germline V lookup: CDR1 SGHAT, CDR2 FQNNGV. CDR3: CASSLERSGGRTGELFF. The CDR3 DNA reads TGTGCCAGCAGCTTAGAAAGGTCAGGGGGCAGGACCGGGGAGCTGTTTTTT. The variable domain in full, completed from reference TRBV11-2 and TRBJ2-2, reads EAGVAQSPRYKIIEKRQSVAFWCNPISGHATLYWYQQILGQGPKLLIQFQNNGVVDDSQLPKDRFSAERLKGVDSTLKIQPAKLEDSAVYLCASSLERSGGRTGELFFGEGSRLTVL.

The V gene is TRBV4-2, the J gene TRBJ1-1; D is perhaps TRBD1 (6 bases). CDR1 and CDR2 (germline): LGHNA, YNFKEQ. V was cut by 3 bases and J by 1 base, with 15 bases left in between. CDR3 length equals 16 residues. The CDR3 bases are TGTGCCAGCAGCCACGTAACCGGGACAACGAACACTGAAGCTTTCTTT. Translated: CASSHVTGTTNTEAFF.

The chain has TRBV28 and TRBJ1-2, with 7 bases that match TRBD1. Germline V CDR1 and CDR2: MDHEN, SYDVKM. V lost 3 bases and J lost 4; bases outside the gene matches: 8. CDR3 length: 15 residues. The CDR3 here is CASSLRQGFSYGYTF. CDR3 nucleotides: TGTGCCAGCAGTTTGCGACAGGGTTTTTCCTATGGCTACACCTTC.